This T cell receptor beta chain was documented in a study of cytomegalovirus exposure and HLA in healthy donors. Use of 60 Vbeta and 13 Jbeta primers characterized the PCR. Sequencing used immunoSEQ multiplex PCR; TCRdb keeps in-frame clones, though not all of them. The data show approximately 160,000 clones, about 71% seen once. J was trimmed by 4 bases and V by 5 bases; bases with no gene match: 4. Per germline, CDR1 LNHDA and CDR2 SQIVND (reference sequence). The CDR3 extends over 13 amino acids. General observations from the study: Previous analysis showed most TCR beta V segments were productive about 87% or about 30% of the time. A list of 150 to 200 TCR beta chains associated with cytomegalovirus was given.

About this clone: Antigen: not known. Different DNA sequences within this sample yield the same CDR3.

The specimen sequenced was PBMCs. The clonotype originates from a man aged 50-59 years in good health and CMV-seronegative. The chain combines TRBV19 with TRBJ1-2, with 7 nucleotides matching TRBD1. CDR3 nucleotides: TGTGCCAGTAGTCGACAGGGCAGCTATGGCTACACCTTC. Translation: CASSRQGSYGYTF.